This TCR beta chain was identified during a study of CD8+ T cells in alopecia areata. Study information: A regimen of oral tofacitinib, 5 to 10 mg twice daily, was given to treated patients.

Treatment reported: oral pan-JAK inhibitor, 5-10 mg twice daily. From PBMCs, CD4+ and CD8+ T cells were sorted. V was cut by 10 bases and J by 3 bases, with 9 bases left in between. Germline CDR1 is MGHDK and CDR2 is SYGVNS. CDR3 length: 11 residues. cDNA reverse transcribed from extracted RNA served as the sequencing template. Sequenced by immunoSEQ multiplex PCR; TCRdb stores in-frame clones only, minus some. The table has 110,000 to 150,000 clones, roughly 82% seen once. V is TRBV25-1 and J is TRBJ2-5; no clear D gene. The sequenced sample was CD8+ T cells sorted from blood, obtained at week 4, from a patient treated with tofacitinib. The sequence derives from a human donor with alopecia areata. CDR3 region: CATDNEETQYF. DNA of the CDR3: TGTGCCACCGATAACGAAGAGACCCAGTACTTC.